This T cell receptor (beta chain) was sequenced during a study of immune characteristics of hereditary and idiopathic chronic pancreatitis. For the wider study: Local immune cells and TCRbeta repertoires in the pancreas were profiled in this study for hereditary and idiopathic chronic pancreatitis, with control organ donor pancreases used for comparison. The gDNA-based approach was chosen because it involved minimal in vitro experimental manipulation of pancreas-infiltrating T cells. TCRbeta sequencing was performed on four or five control pancreases, 7 hereditary chronic pancreatitis pancreases and about six idiopathic chronic pancreatitis pancreases.

What the study reported, not specific to this receptor: Because patient tissue could be obtained only at the time of TPIAT, immune findings may have been influenced by differences in disease duration. The study did not include chronic pancreatitis caused by alcohol use. Compared with controls, both chronic pancreatitis groups had significantly higher TCRbeta repertoire diversity and lower clonality. Among about a dozen chronic pancreatitis patients, higher numbers of productive TCR rearrangements went along with higher disease severity scores, showing a positive correlation.

A word on this clone: Its target antigen remains unknown. Base qualities were left out, and no much larger clone turns up one base away.

Library creation used the immunoSEQ multiplex PCR assay. From pancreatic genomic DNA, the TCRbeta CDR3 region along with adjacent sequences was amplified and then sequenced. The published analysis was carried out like this. Repertoire diversity was measured as a mean normalized Shannon-Wiener index, alongside productive clonality and productive rearrangement counts. The nonparametric Mann-Whitney U test was used to compare repertoire metrics between the control and chronic pancreatitis groups. Shared clonotypes were defined as CDR3beta sequences with identical amino acid composition and length across subjects. TCRdb took over this immuneACCESS table, retaining in-frame rearrangements with V and J assigned. Such tables are incomplete; in checked studies, under half of the missing clones stem from an unresolved V gene, and the remainder is unexplained. The V and J calls and the clone size are those of that table, but D and trimming were determined from the DNA. This sample lists fewer than 10,000 clones; roughly 77% were detected once. The ten largest account for approximately 15% of the sample.

Chronic pancreatitis pancreas tissue came from patients undergoing total pancreatectomy with islet autotransplantation (TPIAT). None of the chronic pancreatitis patients included in the study had a known history of diabetes. Genomic DNA was extracted directly from bulk pancreas tissue, without T cell sorting, for TCRbeta sequencing. No particular cause of disease was identified in patients with idiopathic chronic pancreatitis. At two US centers, pancreas tissues from patients and organ donors were collected on a consecutive basis. This sequence originates from a human donor with chronic pancreatitis. Material: pancreas tissue with idiopathic chronic pancreatitis. Explained via the paper, the cell subset or site label denotes: chronic pancreatitis without an identified cause.

The nucleotide sequence reads as follows: TGTGCCAGCGGGGGAGTGCAGAACGGGGAGCTGTTTTTT. This codes for CASGGVQNGELFF. Recombination linked TRBV12-3 or TRBV12-4 to TRBJ2-2; the D gene is perhaps TRBD1 or TRBD2, each of them matching over 5 bases. Cut back by 8 bases and 7 bases, the V and J ends lie 14 bases apart. From its cysteine to its phenylalanine, the CDR3 spans 13 amino acids. The read is trimmed to its CDR3 DNA, 39 bases read in frame from base 1.